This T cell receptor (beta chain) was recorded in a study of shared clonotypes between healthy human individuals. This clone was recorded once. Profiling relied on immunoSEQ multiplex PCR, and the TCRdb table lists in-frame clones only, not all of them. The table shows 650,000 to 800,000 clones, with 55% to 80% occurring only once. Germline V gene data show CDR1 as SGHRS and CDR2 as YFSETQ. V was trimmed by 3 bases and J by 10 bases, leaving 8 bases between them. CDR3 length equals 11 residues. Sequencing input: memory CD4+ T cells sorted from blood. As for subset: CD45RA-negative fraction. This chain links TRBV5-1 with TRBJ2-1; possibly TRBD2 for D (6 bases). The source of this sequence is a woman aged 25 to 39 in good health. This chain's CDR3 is CASSYGGEQFF. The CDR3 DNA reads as TGCGCCAGCAGCTATGGAGGGGAGCAGTTCTTC.